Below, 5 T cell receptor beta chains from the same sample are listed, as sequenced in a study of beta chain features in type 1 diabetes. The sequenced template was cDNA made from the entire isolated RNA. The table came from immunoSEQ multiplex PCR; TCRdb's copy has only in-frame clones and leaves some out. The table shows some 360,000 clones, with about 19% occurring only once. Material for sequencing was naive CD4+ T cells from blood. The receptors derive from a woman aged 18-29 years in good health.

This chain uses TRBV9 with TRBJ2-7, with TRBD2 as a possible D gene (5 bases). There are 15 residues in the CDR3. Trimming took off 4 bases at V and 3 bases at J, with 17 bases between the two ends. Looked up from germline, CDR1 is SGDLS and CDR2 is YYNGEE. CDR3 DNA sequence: TGTGCCAGCAGCCCCGGTGGAGCGGTACGCTACGAGCAGTACTTC. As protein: CASSPGGAVRYEQYF.

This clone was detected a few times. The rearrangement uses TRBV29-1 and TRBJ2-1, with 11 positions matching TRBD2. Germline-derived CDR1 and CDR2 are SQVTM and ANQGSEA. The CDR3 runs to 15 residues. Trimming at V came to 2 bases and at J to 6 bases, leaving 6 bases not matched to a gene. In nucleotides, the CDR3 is TGCAGCGTTGAACAACTAGCGGGGGCAGTCAATGAGCAGTTCTTC. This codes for CSVEQLAGAVNEQFF.

The CDR3 coding sequence is TGTGCCAGCAGTGAATATCCTACCGGGGAGCTGTTTTTT. Amino acids: CASSEYPTGELFF. V gene TRBV2 combines with J gene TRBJ2-2, with D hard to call. Per germline, CDR1 SNHLY and CDR2 FYNNEI. V lost 2 bases to trimming and J lost 5 bases, with 6 bases between them. This CDR3 is built from 13 residues.

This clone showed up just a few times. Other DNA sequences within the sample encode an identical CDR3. The CDR3 sequence is CAWGGLQETQYF. The CDR3 DNA is TGTGCCTGGGGGGGGTTACAAGAGACCCAGTACTTC. J is TRBJ2-5 and V is TRBV30; a possible D gene is TRBD2 (6 bases). V lost 5 bases, J lost 2 bases, and 9 bases lay in between. The CDR3 is 12 amino acids. CDR1 and CDR2 (germline): GTSNPN, SVGIG (reference sequence).

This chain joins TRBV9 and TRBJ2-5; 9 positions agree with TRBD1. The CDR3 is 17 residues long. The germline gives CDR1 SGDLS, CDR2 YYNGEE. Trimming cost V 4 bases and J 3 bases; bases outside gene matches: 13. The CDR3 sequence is CASSPRPLTGGEETQYF. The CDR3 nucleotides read TGTGCCAGCAGCCCCCGGCCACTTACAGGGGGCGAAGAGACCCAGTACTTC.